This TCR beta chain was identified in a study of esophageal squamous cell carcinoma under preoperative chemotherapy. Study as a whole: Samples included peripheral blood T cells as well as tumor-infiltrating lymphocytes. Findings of the study overall: Post-treatment tumor-infiltrating lymphocytes appeared partly derived from peripheral T cells migrating into the tumor. Tumor-infiltrating lymphocytes showed no significant post-chemotherapy TCR diversity increase, unlike peripheral T cells.

The count of this clonotype is one. Its antigen is currently unknown. Trimming cost V 11 bases and J 9 bases, with 27 bases left between them. CDR3 size: 15 residues. The germline CDR1 and CDR2 sequences are MNHNS and SASEGT. TCRdb passed the PCR reads through MiXCR, listing each CDR3 protein once. The sample contains about 32,000 distinct CDR3 sequences, 40% to 60% of which appear only once. Time point specified: after preoperative PTX-NDP chemotherapy. Paclitaxel-nedaplatin chemotherapy was given to patients ahead of their surgery. Sampling was done from a patient given preoperative chemotherapy. The clonotype was recovered from a human donor with esophageal squamous cell carcinoma. The donor label of this sample is uncertain. V and J are TRBV6-1 and TRBJ2-3; D possibly corresponds to TRBD2 (7 bases). This chain's CDR3 is CAAGKGAGAPETQYF. The CDR3 DNA reads as TGTGCCGCGGGAAAAGGGGCGGGGGCCCCCGAGACGCAGTATTTT.